The 23 T cell receptor beta chains below were found in one sample sequenced in a study of blood T cell repertoires in COVID-19 (dated by TCRdb to 2019 to 2021). Library preparation employed the immunoSEQ multiplex PCR assay. In TCRdb, the immuneACCESS table is reduced to in-frame sequences with V and J assigned. These tables do not hold every clone; where another copy was compared, an unresolved V gene accounts for under half, and the others remain unexplained. A total of about 200,000 clones appear in this sample, roughly four fifths of them only once. Around 12% of the sample is taken by the ten largest. Input material: peripheral blood. The source of these receptors is a woman aged 35 to 49 with acute or convalescent COVID-19.

This chain connects TRBV7-6 to TRBJ1-1; the D gene is possibly TRBD1 (6 bases). The CDR3 extends over 13 amino acids. V was shortened by 5 bases and J by 3 bases, with 10 bases between the two germline ends. Germline CDR1 is SGHVS and CDR2 is FNYEAQ. As DNA, the CDR3 is TGTGCCAGCAGCCAGGGGCGAGACACTGAAGCTTTCTTT. It codes for CASSQGRDTEAFF.

The chain employs TRBV6-5 and TRBJ1-1; D perhaps matches TRBD1 (5 bases). Germline assignment: CDR1 MNHEY and CDR2 SVGAGI. Trimming removed 7 bases at V and 7 bases at J, with 13 bases between. The CDR3 is 12 amino acids. The chain's CDR3 is CASKGARHEAFF. In nucleotides, the CDR3 is TGTGCCAGCAAAGGGGCGCGGCATGAAGCTTTCTTT.

This chain links TRBV21-1 with TRBJ2-3; the table assigns TRBD2, which was not confirmed against the DNA. TRBV21-1 is recorded as a pseudogene. The CDR3 runs 15 residues. The CDR3 here is CASSSRDCSTDTQYF. In nucleotides, the CDR3 is TGTGCCAGCAGCAGCCGGGATTGTAGCACAGATACGCAGTATTTT.

As regards this clone: Mismatch with germline at one junction end may stem from a read error. The chain combines TRBV30 with TRBJ2-7, with 10 bases identical to TRBD1. The CDR3 is 15 residues long. Germline V gene data show CDR1 as GTSNPN and CDR2 as SVGIG (reference sequence). CDR3 coding DNA: TGTGCCTGGAGTGTACAGACAGGGGGCTTCTTTGAGCCCTCCTTC. Its translation: CAWSVQTGGFFEPSF.

The chain employs TRBV11-3 and TRBJ2-1; no definite D call. CDR3 size: 16 residues. Germline V gene lookup returns CDR1 SGHNT and CDR2 YENEEA. Trimming shortened V by 5 bases and J by 0 bases, and 14 bases separated the two germline ends. CDR3 nucleotides: TGTGCCAGCAGCCCACGCATTCCTAGCTCCTACAATGAGCAGTTCTTC. Protein: CASSPRIPSSYNEQFF.

This chain's CDR3 is CATSRAPDRGTYEQYF. As DNA, the CDR3 is TGTGCCACCAGCAGGGCTCCGGACAGGGGAACCTACGAGCAGTACTTC. The V gene is TRBV15, the J gene TRBJ2-7; 9 nucleotides align to TRBD1. The CDR3 consists of 16 residues. Germline V CDR1 and CDR2: LNHNV, YYDKDF (reference sequence). The ends lost 3 bases at V and 2 bases at J; junction bases unmatched: 8.

The chain combines TRBV19 with TRBJ2-5; D is undetermined. The V end was cut by 3 bases, the J end by 2 bases, with 7 bases between. This CDR3 has 13 amino acids. Germline CDR1 reads LNHDA; CDR2 reads SQIVND (reference sequence). CDR3 coding DNA: TGTGCCAGTAGTATTGACGGGCAAGAGACCCAGTACTTC. Protein: CASSIDGQETQYF. Full variable domain (missing parts from reference TRBV19 and TRBJ2-5): DGGITQSPKYLFRKEGQNVTLSCEQNLNHDAMYWYRQDPGQGLRLIYYSQIVNDFQKGDIAEGYSVSREKKESFPLTVTSAQKNPTAFYLCASSIDGQETQYFGPGTRLLVL.

V is TRBV2 and J is TRBJ2-7; 10 bases align to TRBD1. CDR3 length equals 14 residues. J lost 7 bases, V lost 6 bases, and 9 bases had no gene match. Germline lookup yields CDR1 SNHLY and CDR2 FYNNEI. The CDR3 loop is CASRTGTGVGEQYF. In DNA, the CDR3 is TGTGCCAGCAGGACCGGGACAGGGGTGGGGGAGCAGTACTTC.

This clone has only one observation. The chain links TRBV9 to TRBJ1-1; TRBD1 might be the D (5 bases). Germline V gene sequence: CDR1 SGDLS, CDR2 YYNGEE. The CDR3 is 13 residues long. Trimming cost V 0 bases and J 3 bases, with 6 bases left between them. The CDR3 reads CASSVETDTEAFF. The CDR3 region has the DNA TGTGCCAGCAGCGTAGAGACAGACACTGAAGCTTTCTTT.

This clone was seen just once. The J gene is TRBJ2-7, the V gene TRBV2; 9 bases are shared with TRBD1. Germline V gene sequence: CDR1 SNHLY, CDR2 FYNNEI. V dropped 6 bases and J dropped 4; count of bases not matched to a gene: 1. The CDR3 covers 12 residues. CDR3 amino acids: CASRQGAYEQYF. CDR3 sequence (DNA): TGTGCCAGCAGACAGGGGGCGTACGAGCAGTACTTC.

The gene calls are TRBV3-1 (or the pseudogene TRBV3-2) and TRBJ2-3, with TRBD2 as a possible D gene (6 bases). CDR3 size: 17 residues. V lost 6 bases and J 0 bases, leaving 19 bases between the germline ends. CDR1 is LGHDT and CDR2 is YNNKEL in the germline V gene (reference sequence). CDR3 coding DNA: TGTGCCAGCAGAGGGGTGGGGGGAAAGATGAGCACAGATACGCAGTATTTT. As protein: CASRGVGGKMSTDTQYF.

This chain joins TRBV9 and TRBJ2-2, with D possibly matching TRBD2 (5 bases). From germline, CDR1 is SGDLS and CDR2 YYNGEE. This CDR3 spans 14 amino acids. V lost 6 bases and J lost 0, with 9 bases in between. The CDR3 loop is CASTVSANTGELFF. The DNA for the CDR3 is TGTGCCAGCACAGTTAGCGCGAACACCGGGGAGCTGTTTTTT. Together with reference TRBV9 and TRBJ2-2, the CDR3 gives the full variable domain: DSGVTQTPKHLITATGQRVTLRCSPRSGDLSVYWYQQSLDQGLQFLIQYYNGEERAKGNILERFSAQQFPDLHSELNLSSLELGDSALYFCASTVSANTGELFFGEGSRLTVL.

The chain uses TRBV6-4 and TRBJ2-1, with TRBD2 matching over 7 bases. The length of the CDR3 is 14 residues. Germline lookup yields CDR1 MRHNA and CDR2 SNTAGT. J was trimmed by 5 bases and V by 3 bases; bases with no gene match: 4. This CDR3 is CASSESRGNNEQFF. The CDR3 DNA reads TGTGCCAGCAGTGAATCGCGGGGGAACAATGAGCAGTTCTTC.

The gene calls are TRBV7-9 and TRBJ1-2; 10 bases fit TRBD1. The germline CDR1 and CDR2 sequences are SEHNR and FQNEAQ (reference sequence). The V and J ends lost 5 bases and 6 bases, in that order; junction bases with no gene match: 21. The CDR3 is 19 amino acids. CDR3 residues: CASSAKIWGTGDSDNGYTF. The CDR3 DNA reads TGTGCCAGCAGCGCAAAGATATGGGGGACAGGGGATTCGGACAATGGCTACACCTTC.

The rearrangement uses TRBV19 and TRBJ1-1; 7 bases are a match to TRBD1. Losses at the gene ends were 7 bases for V and 0 bases for J; bases not matched to a gene: 2. Germline assignment: CDR1 LNHDA and CDR2 SQIVND (reference sequence). The CDR3 is 13 amino acids. CDR3 DNA sequence: TGTGCCAGTAACGGACAGGTGAACACTGAAGCTTTCTTT. Protein sequence: CASNGQVNTEAFF.

To note about this clone: Within the sample, other DNA sequences also encode this same CDR3. V and J are TRBV12-3 or TRBV12-4 and TRBJ1-1, with D perhaps TRBD1 (5 bases). V lost 3 bases, J lost 2 bases, and 7 bases lay in between. This CDR3 has 13 amino acids. CDR3 sequence (DNA): TGTGCCAGCAGTTTCCAGGGTAACACTGAAGCTTTCTTT. As protein: CASSFQGNTEAFF.

The sample holds a few counts of this clone. The gene calls are TRBV29-1 and TRBJ1-1, with D possibly being TRBD1 (6 bases). The CDR3 is made up of 13 amino acids. V was pared by 6 bases and J by 3 bases, with 14 bases between. Germline lookup yields CDR1 SQVTM and CDR2 ANQGSEA. The CDR3 is CSVLWTADTEAFF. The DNA for the CDR3 is TGCAGCGTGCTCTGGACAGCCGACACTGAAGCTTTCTTT.

The rearrangement uses TRBV6-1 and TRBJ2-6; TRBD1 matches 8 bases. J gave up 0 bases and V 3 bases, and 7 bases lay outside the gene matches. The CDR3 has 18 residues. Germline V lookup: CDR1 MNHNS, CDR2 SASEGT. The CDR3 reads CASSDRDRYPSGANVLTF. The CDR3 region has the DNA TGTGCCAGCAGTGATCGGGACAGGTACCCCTCTGGGGCCAACGTCCTGACTTTC.

V and J are TRBV9 and TRBJ2-1; 7 bases align to TRBD2. The germline V gene encodes CDR1 SGDLS and CDR2 YYNGEE. This CDR3 region has 16 residues. Trimming took 3 bases from V and 6 from J; bases not matched to a gene: 12. CDR3 coding DNA: TGTGCCAGCAGCGCCACTGGGGGGAGGGATACCAATGAGCAGTTCTTC. Translated, it gives CASSATGGRDTNEQFF.

Of note for this clone: This sample also contains other DNA sequences that code for the same CDR3. This sequence joins TRBV30 and TRBJ2-7; 8 bases align to TRBD2. V lost 1 base and J lost 4; bases outside the gene matches: 6. The germline CDR1 and CDR2 sequences are GTSNPN and SVGIG (reference sequence). The CDR3 is 14 residues long. CDR3 bases: TGTGCCTGGAGTGCCGGGACGGGAGGGTACGAGCAGTACTTC. Its protein product is CAWSAGTGGYEQYF.

This chain joins TRBV7-3 and TRBJ2-3; TRBD1 aligns across 9 bases. With V trimmed by 0 bases and J by 2 bases, 9 bases remained unmatched. Germline V gives CDR1 SGHTA, CDR2 FQGTGA. The CDR3 sequence is 18 residues long. Written as DNA, the CDR3 is TGTGCCAGCAGCTTAACCTTCGCCGGGACAGGGTCCACAGATACGCAGTATTTT. Amino acids: CASSLTFAGTGSTDTQYF.

V gene TRBV25-1 combines with J gene TRBJ1-3; D is undetermined. This CDR3 has 12 amino acids. Per germline, CDR1 MGHDK and CDR2 SYGVNS. The germline V and J ends were trimmed by 4 bases and 4 bases, with 5 bases remaining between them. In DNA, the CDR3 is TGTGCCAGCAGTGGACTAGGAAACACCATATATTTT. It yields the protein CASSGLGNTIYF.

The chain combines TRBV21-1 with TRBJ1-1; the D call of TRBD1 is as the table states it, not checked on the DNA. TRBV21-1 is noted as a pseudogene. The CDR3 has 14 residues. CDR3 loop: CASDGQGMNTEAFF. CDR3 nucleotides: TGTGCCAGCGACGGTCAGGGCATGAACACTGAAGCTTTCTTT.